These 20 T cell receptor beta chains were sequenced from one sample in a study of tumor-infiltrating lymphocytes in primary liver carcinoma. The researchers produced TCR beta cDNA from approximately 540 ng total RNA with a constant-region primer. TCR beta libraries came from three nested multiplex PCR rounds using slightly modified ARM-PCR. A C-beta reverse primer was combined with TRBV1-TRBV30 forward primers in the first two PCR rounds, and each round had about 10 cycles. TCRdb reprocessed the multiplex PCR reads via MiXCR and lists one record per CDR3 protein. The profile shows 95,000 to 100,000 distinct CDR3 sequences, about 67% of them singletons. The study co-extracted DNA and RNA from 20-30 mg of unsorted bulk tissue. The sequenced sample consisted of liver tumor tissue from sampling region 2. Documented subset: tumor region T2, inferior pole. These receptor sequences come from a woman in her sixties with primary liver carcinoma and hepatitis B virus infection.

The chain combines TRBV18 with TRBJ2-2, with TRBD2 identical over 13 bases. CDR3 length: 15 amino acids. CDR1 is KGHSH and CDR2 is LQKENI in the germline V gene. The V segment lost 6 bases and the J segment 9 bases; nucleotides outside the gene matches: 7. CDR3 residues: CASSPGLAGDRELFF. DNA of the CDR3: TGTGCCAGCTCTCCCGGACTAGCGGGAGACCGGGAGCTGTTTTTT. Combining the CDR3 with reference TRBV18 and TRBJ2-2 gives the whole variable domain NAGVMQNPRHLVRRRGQEARLRCSPMKGHSHVYWYRQLPEEGLKFMVYLQKENIIDESGMPKERFSAEFPKEGPSILRIQQVVRGDSAAYFCASSPGLAGDRELFFGEGSRLTVL.

Notes on this clonotype: A much larger clone differs from this one at a single base, so this may be a read error. Because it lacks the conserved phenylalanine or tryptophan at the end, this CDR3 is likely a read error. This CDR3 is CASSQDHGGGGTEAFL. The CDR3 DNA reads as TGTGCCAGCAGCCAAGACCATGGGGGCGGGGGGACTGAAGCTTTCCTT. The chain is built from TRBV4-2 and TRBJ1-1; D might be TRBD1 (6 bases). This CDR3 contains 16 residues. V was shortened by 0 bases and J by 5 bases, with 16 bases between the two germline ends. Germline V gene sequence: CDR1 LGHNA, CDR2 YNFKEQ.

This clonotype has more than one count but fewer than ten. The rearrangement links TRBV2 to TRBJ2-3, with 10 bases lining up with TRBD2. The CDR3 is 15 amino acids. Germline V CDR1 and CDR2: SNHLY, FYNNEI. The junction had 11 bases not matched to a gene; V was cut back by 6 bases and J by 8 bases. The CDR3 here is CASRVLAGTHGTQYF. CDR3 nucleotide sequence: TGTGCCAGCAGGGTACTAGCGGGAACTCATGGTACGCAGTATTTT.

A word on this clonotype: Sequence at one end of the junction differs from germline and may be a read error. The genes are TRBV6-6 and TRBJ2-6, with D perhaps assigned TRBD1 or TRBD2 (5 bases each). In germline, CDR1 is MNHNY, CDR2 SVGAGI (reference sequence). This CDR3 region has 15 residues. CDR3 coding DNA: TGTGCCAGCAGTATGCAGGGTGCCGGGGCCAACGTCCCGACTTTT. As protein: CASSMQGAGANVPTF.

This clonotype was seen a single time. The rearrangement joins TRBV19 to TRBJ2-3; possible D gene TRBD2, 6 bases. Per germline, CDR1 LNHDA and CDR2 SQIVND (reference sequence). CDR3 size: 13 residues. The ends were cut back, 3 bases at V and 4 bases at J, with 8 bases in the middle. The CDR3 sequence: CASSIGGADTQYF. The CDR3 DNA is TGTGCCAGTAGTATTGGCGGGGCAGATACGCAGTATTTT.

The rearrangement uses TRBV28 and TRBJ2-3, with TRBD1 identical over 8 bases. The CDR3 extends over 15 amino acids. The germline V gene encodes CDR1 MDHEN and CDR2 SYDVKM. The CDR3 protein is CTNSLRTGWTDTQYF. The CDR3 DNA reads as TGTACCAACAGCTTACGGACAGGGTGGACAGATACGCAGTATTTT.

This clonotype has just a few counts. In DNA form, the CDR3 reads TGCGCCAGCAGCTTGGACTCGAAGGACACTGAAGCTTTCTTT. As protein: CASSLDSKDTEAFF. The V gene is TRBV5-1, the J gene TRBJ1-1; no clear D. Germline lookup yields CDR1 SGHRS and CDR2 YFSETQ. The CDR3 is 14 amino acids. V lost 0 bases, J lost 3 bases, and 9 bases lay in between.

The chain joins TRBV28 to TRBJ2-4, with TRBD2 identical over 11 bases. Germline CDR1 reads MDHEN; CDR2 reads SYDVKM. J gave up 6 bases and V 4 bases, and 5 bases lay outside the gene matches. The CDR3 has 15 amino acids. CDR3 region: CASSSPGLAANIQYF. The DNA for the CDR3 is TGTGCCAGCAGTTCTCCGGGACTAGCGGCAAACATTCAGTACTTC.

About this clonotype itself: The conserved phenylalanine or tryptophan normally closing the CDR3 is absent here, so this likely arose from a read error. The J gene is TRBJ2-1, the V gene TRBV11-2, with D perhaps matching TRBD2 (5 bases). Germline V lookup: CDR1 SGHAT, CDR2 FQNNGV. This CDR3 spans 16 amino acids. CDR3 in amino acids: CVSSRLNPEVTNEQFS. CDR3 DNA: TGTGTCAGCAGCCGACTAAACCCCGAGGTTACCAATGAGCAGTTCTCA.

A remark on this clonotype: A read error may produce the germline difference seen at one junction end. This chain connects TRBV29-1 to TRBJ1-1; D gene ambiguous. Germline values: CDR1 SQVTM, CDR2 ANQGSEA. This CDR3 is built from 13 residues. CDR3 loop: CSAAEQPNTEAFF. CDR3 nucleotides: TGCAGCGCTGCCGAACAGCCGAACACTGAAGCCTTCTTT.

As to this clonotype: A read error may produce the germline difference seen at one junction end. The V gene is TRBV11-2, the J gene TRBJ1-2; tentative D call: TRBD1 (6 bases). Germline assignment: CDR1 SGHAT and CDR2 FQNNGV. The CDR3 runs to 15 residues. The CDR3 nucleotides are TGTGCCAGCAGCTTAGGCCCAGGGGCCAATTATGGCTACATCTTC. Its translation: CASSLGPGANYGYIF.

In its sample, this clonotype was seen a few times. A junction boundary mismatches the germline segment, possibly from a read error. This rearrangement joins TRBV6-1 to TRBJ2-1, with D perhaps TRBD1 or TRBD2 (5 bases each). This CDR3 has 17 residues. From germline, CDR1 is MNHNS and CDR2 SASEGT. CDR3 nucleotide sequence: TGTGCCAGTAGTGGGACCCTTCTTGGGACCTCCTGCAATGAGCAGTTCTTC. It codes for CASSGTLLGTSCNEQFF.

Worth noting for this clonotype: At one of its ends the junction is not consistent with the germline gene, which may arise from a read error. CDR3 sequence: CSVTGIEETQYF. In nucleotides, the CDR3 is TGCAGCGTGACAGGGATAGAAGAGACTCAGTACTTC. The chain is built from TRBV29-1 and TRBJ2-5, with TRBD1 matching 7 bases. Per the germline V gene, CDR1 is SQVTM and CDR2 is ANQGSEA. There are 12 residues in the CDR3.

As to this clonotype: A junction end diverges from the germline sequence, so it may reflect a read error. The CDR3 here is CASAPAGPLTDTQYF. DNA of the CDR3: TGTGCCAGCGCCCCAGCGGGACCGCTCACAGATACGCAATATTTT. This chain uses TRBV6-6 with TRBJ2-3; 7 bases fit TRBD2. This CDR3 comprises 15 residues. Germline V gene lookup returns CDR1 MNHNY and CDR2 SVGAGI (reference sequence).

A note on this clonotype: The conserved closing phenylalanine or tryptophan is absent in this CDR3, likely reflecting a read error. This chain joins TRBV11-1 and TRBJ2-5; D not resolved. The CDR3 covers 12 residues. The V end lost 4 bases, the J end lost 7 bases, and 10 bases lay between the germline ends. Germline loops: CDR1 SGHAT, CDR2 FQDESV (reference sequence). The CDR3 coding sequence is TGTGCCAGCAGCTACGGTGGGGTGACCCAGTACTCC. Amino acids: CASSYGGVTQYS.

This clonotype was counted ten times or more. This rearrangement joins TRBV6-1 to TRBJ1-6; 10 positions match TRBD1. V trimming: 7 bases; J trimming: 9 bases; junction bases outside the gene matches: 12. The CDR3 has 16 residues. Germline CDR1 reads MNHNS; CDR2 reads SASEGT. CDR3 bases: TGTGCCAGCATCCGACAGGGGGCCCTAAGCAGTTCACCCCTCCACTTT. Translated: CASIRQGALSSSPLHF.

As to this clonotype: No conserved phenylalanine or tryptophan ends this CDR3, so it is likely a read error. The V gene is TRBV11-2, the J gene TRBJ1-6, with a weak D call TRBD1 (6 bases). This CDR3 contains 15 residues. The germline gives CDR1 SGHAT, CDR2 FQNNGV. CDR3 DNA sequence: TGCGCCAGCAGATTAGATCCTGGGGACAATTCACCTCTCCACATT. This translates into CASRLDPGDNSPLHI.

Comments on this clonotype: The conserved closing phenylalanine or tryptophan is absent in this CDR3, likely reflecting a read error. The limits of the CDR3 on the DNA are not certain, so only TCRdb's listed CDR3 is given. V usage is TRBV11-2 and J usage is TRBJ2-4; no DNA check was done on the table's D call, TRBD2. Germline V CDR1 and CDR2: SGHAT, FQNNGV. The CDR3 spans 19 amino acids, including both terminal residues. The CDR3 reads CASNPRLAGGPRIKNIQCY.

This clonotype was found a few times. A clone one base away is much larger, so this may be a read error. The V call is TRBV5-1, the J call TRBJ1-4; 8 bases map to TRBD1. The CDR3 is 15 residues long. The germline gives CDR1 SGHRS, CDR2 YFSETQ. CDR3 DNA sequence: TGCGCCAGCAGCTCGTCCGGGACAGGCAATGAAAAACTGATTTTT. Its protein product is CASSSSGTGNEKLIF.

Notes on this clonotype: No conserved phenylalanine or tryptophan ends this CDR3, so it is likely a read error. V and J are TRBV14 and TRBJ1-1, with D maybe TRBD1 (5 bases). V lost 1 base to trimming and J lost 5 bases, with 14 bases between them. The CDR3 extends over 15 amino acids. CDR1 and CDR2 (germline): SGHDN, FVKESK. The CDR3 DNA reads as TGTGCCAGCAGCCAAGTATGGCGTGGGGGGACTGAAGCTTTCGTT. Its translation is CASSQVWRGGTEAFV.